This section outlines one T cell receptor (beta chain) sequence together with its context. Looked up from germline, CDR1 is SGHRS and CDR2 is YFSETQ. Trimming stripped 2 bases from V and 6 bases from J, with 9 bases between. The CDR3 has 13 amino acids. The data derive from a study of beta chain features in type 1 diabetes. Every isolated RNA sample was fully reverse transcribed, so sequencing captured expressed TCRB transcripts. The data were produced by immunoSEQ multiplex PCR, yet TCRdb's version contains in-frame clones alone and is incomplete. Of 810,000 or so clones listed, around a sixth were seen once; the top ten hold 0.023%.

Sequencing was carried out using naive CD4+ T cells from blood. This receptor was taken from a woman under 30 in good health. The V call is TRBV5-1, the J call TRBJ2-1, with D perhaps TRBD2 (5 bases). The CDR3 protein is CASSLGGPNEQFF. DNA of the CDR3: TGCGCCAGCAGCTTAGGAGGACCCAATGAGCAGTTCTTC.